This T cell receptor (beta chain) is drawn from a study of T cells expressing NK-cell markers (TCRdb year 2020). For the study in its entirety: In sorted CD3+CD56+NKG2C+, CD3+CD56+NKG2C- and CD3+CD56-NKG2C+ T-cell subsets from about eight donors, TCR beta-chain repertoires were profiled. Of the eight sequenced donors, seven were found to be HCMV-seropositive and one was found to be HCMV-seronegative. The eight sequenced donors were randomly selected healthy volunteers, three men and five women. The libraries were sequenced on Illumina HiSeq 2000/2500, MiSeq or NextSeq, producing 2 x 150 bp reads.

A word on this clonotype: No cognate antigen has been identified for it.

The sample was run on an Illumina HiSeq 2000. TCR beta cDNA libraries were prepared using 5'RACE template switching, which introduced a universal primer site and unique molecular identifiers. cDNA synthesis was primed from the TCR beta constant segment and was followed by two successive PCR amplification steps. On the study's bioinformatics: MIGEC was used to demultiplex reads and group reads by UMI, and MiTCR was used to assemble and quantify clonotypes. To exclude erroneous sequences, only TCR cDNA sequences supported by at least two reads were retained. The tcR package was used for downstream repertoire analysis, and clonotypes were matched across fractions by CDR3 nucleotide sequence plus V segment. VDJmatch was used to annotate antigen specificity against VDJdb, with one amino acid substitution in CDR3 permitted. TCRdb reprocessed the reads, so every CDR3 protein sequence counts as one entry and DNA is not shown. The V and J calls reflect TCRdb's pipeline rather than the authors' work. The table held for this sample gives 500,000 or so distinct CDR3 sequences. Approximately 3.6% of the sample comes from the top ten.

From the germline V gene, CDR1 is MNHEY and CDR2 is SVGEGT. From cysteine to phenylalanine, the CDR3 is 16 amino acids long. The entry carries no DNA sequence. What the authors observed across the whole study: Those dominant clonotypes were again the most abundant among CD3+CD56-NKG2C+ cells in several donors, at roughly 25-60.1%. Whether the expanded NKG2C-expressing T cell clones were specific for HCMV antigens was left unclear. For several donors, the dominant CD3+CD56+NKG2C+ clonotypes were among the top 10 CD8+ clonotypes and accounted for about 1.0-7.0% of CD8+ T cells.

A commercial ELISA kit detecting HCMV-specific IgG in serum was used to determine HCMV serostatus. Peripheral blood mononuclear cells were isolated from blood by Ficoll density gradient centrifugation. Sequences were obtained from blood T cells: a sorted CD56 or NKG2C T cell subset, CD4+ or CD8+ T cells, or bulk PBMC T cells (not recorded which). The source of this sequence is a man younger than 35 in good health. Donor details come from another sample of the same person, matched by shared clones. The rearranged segments are TRBV6-2 or TRBV6-3 and TRBJ2-4; TCRdb lists TRBD2, though no DNA is available to test this call. The CDR3 is CASSYVRGSLKNIQYF.